This entry is about one T cell receptor beta chain. The table came from immunoSEQ multiplex PCR; TCRdb's copy has only in-frame clones and leaves some out. In the table there are 20,000 to 30,000 clones, about nine tenths of which are singletons. This specimen belongs to a study of blood T cell repertoires in COVID-19. Germline CDR1 SGHNT, CDR2 YENEEA. V lost 1 base and J lost 6; bases outside the gene matches: 3. CDR3 length: 16 residues. This TCR was recovered from a man in his fifties or sixties with active COVID-19. V usage is TRBV11-3 and J usage is TRBJ2-1, with TRBD2 matching 13 bases. Sequencing was carried out using peripheral blood. The CDR3 sequence is CASSLGGLAGVNEQFF. For the CDR3, the DNA is TGTGCCAGCAGCTTAGGAGGACTAGCGGGAGTCAATGAGCAGTTCTTC.